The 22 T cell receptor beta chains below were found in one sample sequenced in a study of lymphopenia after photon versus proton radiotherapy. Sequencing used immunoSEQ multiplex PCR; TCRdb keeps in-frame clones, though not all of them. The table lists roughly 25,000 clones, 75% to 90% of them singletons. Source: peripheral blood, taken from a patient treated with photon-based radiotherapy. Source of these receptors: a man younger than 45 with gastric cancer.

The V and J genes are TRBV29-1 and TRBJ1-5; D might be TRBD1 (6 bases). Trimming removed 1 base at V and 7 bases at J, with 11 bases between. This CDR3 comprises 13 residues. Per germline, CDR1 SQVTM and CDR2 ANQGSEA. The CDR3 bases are TGCAGCGTTGAAGCGGGGGGCGGGCAGCCCCAGCATTTT. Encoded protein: CSVEAGGGQPQHF.

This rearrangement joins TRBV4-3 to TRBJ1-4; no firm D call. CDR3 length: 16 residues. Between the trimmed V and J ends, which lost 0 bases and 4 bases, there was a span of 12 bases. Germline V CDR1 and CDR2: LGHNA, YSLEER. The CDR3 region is CASSQEGSDHNEKLFF. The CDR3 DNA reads TGCGCCAGCAGCCAAGAAGGCTCGGACCATAATGAAAAACTGTTTTTT.

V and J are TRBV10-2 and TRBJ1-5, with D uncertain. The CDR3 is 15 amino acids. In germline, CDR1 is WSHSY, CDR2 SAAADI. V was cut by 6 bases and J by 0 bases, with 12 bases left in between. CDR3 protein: CASSPEGISNQPQHF. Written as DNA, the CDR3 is TGCGCCAGCAGCCCGGAGGGAATTAGCAATCAGCCCCAGCATTTT.

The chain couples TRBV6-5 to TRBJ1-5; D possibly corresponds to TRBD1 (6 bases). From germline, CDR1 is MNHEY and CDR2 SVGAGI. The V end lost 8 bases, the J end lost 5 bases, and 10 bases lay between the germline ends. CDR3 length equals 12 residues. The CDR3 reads CASRSGDQPQHF. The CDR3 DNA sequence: TGTGCCAGCCGTTCAGGGGATCAGCCCCAGCATTTT.

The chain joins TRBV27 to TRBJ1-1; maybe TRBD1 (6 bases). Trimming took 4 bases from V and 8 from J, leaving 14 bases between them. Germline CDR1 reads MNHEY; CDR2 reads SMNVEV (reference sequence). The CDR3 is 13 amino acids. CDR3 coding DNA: TGTGCCAGCAGTTACGGGGGGGCACCCGAAGCTTTCTTT. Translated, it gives CASSYGGAPEAFF.

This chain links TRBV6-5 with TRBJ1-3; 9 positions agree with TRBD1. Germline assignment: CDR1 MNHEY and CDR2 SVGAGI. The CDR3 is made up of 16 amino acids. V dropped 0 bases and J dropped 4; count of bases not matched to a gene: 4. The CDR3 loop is CASSYSSGTGGNTIYF. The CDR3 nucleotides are TGTGCCAGCAGTTACTCCTCCGGGACAGGGGGAAACACCATATATTTT.

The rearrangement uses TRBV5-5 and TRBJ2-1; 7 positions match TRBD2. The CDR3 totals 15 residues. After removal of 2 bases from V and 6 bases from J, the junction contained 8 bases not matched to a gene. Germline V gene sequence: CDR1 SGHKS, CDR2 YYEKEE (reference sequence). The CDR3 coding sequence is TGTGCCAGCAGCTTAGATCGGACTAGGGTCAATGAGCAGTTCTTC. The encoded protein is CASSLDRTRVNEQFF.

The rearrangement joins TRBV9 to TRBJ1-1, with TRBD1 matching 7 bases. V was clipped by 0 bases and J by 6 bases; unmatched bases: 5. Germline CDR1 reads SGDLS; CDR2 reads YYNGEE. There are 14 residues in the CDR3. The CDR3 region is CASSVAHRGAEAFF. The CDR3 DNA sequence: TGTGCCAGCAGCGTAGCTCACAGGGGCGCTGAAGCTTTCTTT. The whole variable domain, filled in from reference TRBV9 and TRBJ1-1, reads DSGVTQTPKHLITATGQRVTLRCSPRSGDLSVYWYQQSLDQGLQFLIQYYNGEERAKGNILERFSAQQFPDLHSELNLSSLELGDSALYFCASSVAHRGAEAFFGQGTRLTVV.

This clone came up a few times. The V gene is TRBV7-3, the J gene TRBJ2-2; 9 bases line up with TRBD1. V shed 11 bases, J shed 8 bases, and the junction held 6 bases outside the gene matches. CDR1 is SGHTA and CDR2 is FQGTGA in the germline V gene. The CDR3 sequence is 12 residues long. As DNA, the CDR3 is TGTGCCTCAAGGACAGGGGCTGGGGAGCTGTTTTTT. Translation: CASRTGAGELFF.

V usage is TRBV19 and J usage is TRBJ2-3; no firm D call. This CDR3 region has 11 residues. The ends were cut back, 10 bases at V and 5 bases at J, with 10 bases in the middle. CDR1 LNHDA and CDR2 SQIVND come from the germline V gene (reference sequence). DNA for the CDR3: TGTGCCACACAGCAAGGAGATACGCAGTATTTT. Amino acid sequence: CATQQGDTQYF.

CDR3 sequence: CASSSGGGRGETQYF. The CDR3 bases are TGTGCCAGCAGTTCTGGGGGAGGGCGGGGGGAGACCCAGTACTTC. V usage is TRBV6-5 and J usage is TRBJ2-5, with 7 positions matching TRBD2. Germline-derived CDR1 and CDR2 are MNHEY and SVGAGI. V shed 4 bases and J 5 bases; nucleotides not matched to a gene: 10. The CDR3 totals 15 residues.

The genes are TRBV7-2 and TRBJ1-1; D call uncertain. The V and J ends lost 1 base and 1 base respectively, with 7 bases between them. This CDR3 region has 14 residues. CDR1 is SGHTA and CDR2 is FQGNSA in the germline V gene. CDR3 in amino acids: CASSLVTGNTEAFF. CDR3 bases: TGTGCCAGCAGCTTAGTAACGGGGAACACTGAAGCTTTCTTT.

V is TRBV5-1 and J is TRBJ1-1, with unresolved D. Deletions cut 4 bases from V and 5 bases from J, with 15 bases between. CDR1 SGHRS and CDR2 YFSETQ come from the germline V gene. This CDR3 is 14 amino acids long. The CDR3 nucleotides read TGCGCCAGCAGCCAGCTTAGACTGGAAACTGAAGCTTTCTTT. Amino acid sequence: CASSQLRLETEAFF.

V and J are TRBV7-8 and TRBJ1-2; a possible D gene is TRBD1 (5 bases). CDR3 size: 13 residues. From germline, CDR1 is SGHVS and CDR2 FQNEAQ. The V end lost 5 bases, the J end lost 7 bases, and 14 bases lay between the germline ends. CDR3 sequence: CASSPQQASGYTF. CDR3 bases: TGTGCCAGCAGCCCCCAACAGGCCTCTGGCTACACCTTC.

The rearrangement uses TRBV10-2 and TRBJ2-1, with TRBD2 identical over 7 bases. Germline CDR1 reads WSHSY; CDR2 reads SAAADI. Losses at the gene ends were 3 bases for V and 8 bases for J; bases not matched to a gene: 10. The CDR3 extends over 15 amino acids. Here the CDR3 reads CASSERGGRIDEQFF. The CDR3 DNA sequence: TGCGCCAGCAGTGAACGAGGCGGGAGAATTGATGAGCAGTTCTTC.

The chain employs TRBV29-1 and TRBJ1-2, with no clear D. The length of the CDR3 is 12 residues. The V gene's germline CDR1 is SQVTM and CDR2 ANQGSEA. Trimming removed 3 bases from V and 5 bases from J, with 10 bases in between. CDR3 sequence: CSVELAFYGYTF. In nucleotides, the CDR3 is TGCAGCGTTGAGCTGGCCTTTTATGGCTACACCTTC.

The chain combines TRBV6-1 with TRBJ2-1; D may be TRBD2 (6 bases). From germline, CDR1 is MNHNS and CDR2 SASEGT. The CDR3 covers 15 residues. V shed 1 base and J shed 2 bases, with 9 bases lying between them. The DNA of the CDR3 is TGTGCCAGCAGTGAAGACGGGAGCCCCTACAATGAGCAGTTCTTC. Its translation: CASSEDGSPYNEQFF.

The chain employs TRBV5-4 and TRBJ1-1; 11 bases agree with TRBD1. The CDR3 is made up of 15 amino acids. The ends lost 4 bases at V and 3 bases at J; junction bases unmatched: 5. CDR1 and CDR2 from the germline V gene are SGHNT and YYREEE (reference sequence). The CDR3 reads CASSPGQGVHTEAFF. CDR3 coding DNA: TGTGCCAGCAGCCCGGGACAGGGGGTCCACACTGAAGCTTTCTTT.

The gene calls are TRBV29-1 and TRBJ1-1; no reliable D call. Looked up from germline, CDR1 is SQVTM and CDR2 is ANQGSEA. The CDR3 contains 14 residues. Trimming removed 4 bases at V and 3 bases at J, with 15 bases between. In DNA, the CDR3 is TGCAGCGTTGGATTAGGTGCGTCGGACACTGAAGCTTTCTTT. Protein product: CSVGLGASDTEAFF.

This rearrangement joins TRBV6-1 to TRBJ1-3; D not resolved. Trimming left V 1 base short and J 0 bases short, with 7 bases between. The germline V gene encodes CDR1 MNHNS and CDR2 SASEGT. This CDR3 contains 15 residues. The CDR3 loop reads CASSEDGASGNTIYF. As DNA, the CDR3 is TGTGCCAGCAGTGAAGACGGAGCCTCTGGAAACACCATATATTTT.

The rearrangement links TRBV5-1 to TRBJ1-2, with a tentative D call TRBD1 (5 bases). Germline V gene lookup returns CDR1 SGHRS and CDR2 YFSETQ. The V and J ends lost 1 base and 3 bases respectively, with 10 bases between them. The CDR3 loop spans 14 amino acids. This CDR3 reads CASSLTQAHYGYTF. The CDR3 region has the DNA TGCGCCAGCAGCTTGACACAGGCCCACTATGGCTACACCTTC. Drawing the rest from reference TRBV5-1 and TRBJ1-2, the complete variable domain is KAGVTQTPRYLIKTRGQQVTLSCSPISGHRSVSWYQQTPGQGLQFLFEYFSETQRNKGNFPGRFSGRQFSNSRSEMNVSTLELGDSALYLCASSLTQAHYGYTFGSGTRLTVV.

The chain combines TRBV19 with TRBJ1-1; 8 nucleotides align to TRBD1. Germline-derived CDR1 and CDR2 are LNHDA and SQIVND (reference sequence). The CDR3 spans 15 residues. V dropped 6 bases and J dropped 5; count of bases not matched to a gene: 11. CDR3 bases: TGTGCCAGTAGGGCAGGGGGCGGGAGGGGGACTGAAGCTTTCTTT. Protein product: CASRAGGGRGTEAFF.